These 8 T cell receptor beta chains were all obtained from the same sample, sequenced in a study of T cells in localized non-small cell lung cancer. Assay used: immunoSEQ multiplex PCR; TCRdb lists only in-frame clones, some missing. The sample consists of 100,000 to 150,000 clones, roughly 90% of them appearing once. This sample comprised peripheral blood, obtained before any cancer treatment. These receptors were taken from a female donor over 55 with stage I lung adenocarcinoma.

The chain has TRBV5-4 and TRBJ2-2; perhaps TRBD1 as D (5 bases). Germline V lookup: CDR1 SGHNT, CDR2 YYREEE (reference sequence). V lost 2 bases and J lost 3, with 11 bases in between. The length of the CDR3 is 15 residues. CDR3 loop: CASSFGVGDTGELFF. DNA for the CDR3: TGTGCCAGCAGCTTTGGGGTAGGGGACACCGGGGAGCTGTTTTTT.

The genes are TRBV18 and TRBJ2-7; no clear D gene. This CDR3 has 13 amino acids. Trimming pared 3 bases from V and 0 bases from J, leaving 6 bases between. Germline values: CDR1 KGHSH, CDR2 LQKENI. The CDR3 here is CASSPPRSYEQYF. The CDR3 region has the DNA TGTGCCAGCTCACCTCCACGCTCCTACGAGCAGTACTTC.

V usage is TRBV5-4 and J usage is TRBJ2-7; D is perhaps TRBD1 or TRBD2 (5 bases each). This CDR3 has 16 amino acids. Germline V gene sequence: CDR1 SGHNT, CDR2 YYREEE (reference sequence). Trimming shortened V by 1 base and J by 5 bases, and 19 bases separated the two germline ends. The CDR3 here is CASSLLGESMFDEQYF. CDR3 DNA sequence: TGTGCCAGCAGCTTGCTGGGGGAATCGATGTTTGACGAGCAGTACTTC.

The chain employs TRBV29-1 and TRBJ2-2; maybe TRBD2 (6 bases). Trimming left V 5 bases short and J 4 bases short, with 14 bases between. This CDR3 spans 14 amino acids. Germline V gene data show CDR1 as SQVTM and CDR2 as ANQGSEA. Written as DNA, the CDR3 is TGCAGCGTTCGGGATCCTAGCGTCACCGGGGAGCTGTTTTTT. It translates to CSVRDPSVTGELFF.

CDR3 nucleotide sequence: TGTGCCAGCAGCGGCGGGACTAGCGGGAGTTTTCAGCTGTTTTTT. It encodes CASSGGTSGSFQLFF. V is TRBV9 and J is TRBJ2-2; TRBD2 aligns across 14 bases. CDR3 length: 15 residues. Germline lookup yields CDR1 SGDLS and CDR2 YYNGEE. V lost 3 bases and J lost 12; bases outside the gene matches: 7.

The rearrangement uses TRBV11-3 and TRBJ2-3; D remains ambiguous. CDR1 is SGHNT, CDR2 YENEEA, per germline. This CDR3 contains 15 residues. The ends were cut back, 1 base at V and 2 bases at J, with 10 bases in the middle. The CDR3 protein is CASSLVGRNTDTQYF. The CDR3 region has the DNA TGTGCCAGCAGCTTAGTGGGCAGAAACACAGATACGCAGTATTTT. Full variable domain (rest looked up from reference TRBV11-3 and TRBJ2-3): EAGVVQSPRYKIIEKKQPVAFWCNPISGHNTLYWYLQNLGQGPELLIRYENEEAVDDSQLPKDRFSAERLKGVDSTLKIQPAELGDSAVYLCASSLVGRNTDTQYFGPGTRLTVL.

The CDR3 is CACLPLRNYGYTF. CDR3 nucleotides: TGTGCCTGCCTCCCCCTGCGGAACTATGGCTACACCTTC. V usage is TRBV30 and J usage is TRBJ1-2; D unresolved. The germline CDR1 and CDR2 sequences are GTSNPN and SVGIG (reference sequence). The CDR3 consists of 13 residues. V was trimmed by 6 bases and J by 2 bases, leaving 13 bases between them. Based on the CDR3 plus reference TRBV30 and TRBJ1-2, the full variable domain is SQTIHQWPATLVQPVGSPLSLECTVEGTSNPNLYWYRQAAGRGLQLLFYSVGIGQISSEVPQNLSASRPQDRQFILSSKKLLLSDSGFYLCACLPLRNYGYTFGSGTRLTVV.

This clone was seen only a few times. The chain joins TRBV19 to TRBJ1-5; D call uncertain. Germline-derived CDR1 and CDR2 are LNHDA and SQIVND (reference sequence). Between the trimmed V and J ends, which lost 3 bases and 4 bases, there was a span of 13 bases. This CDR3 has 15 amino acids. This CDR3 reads CASSIAPTGNQPQHF. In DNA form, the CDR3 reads TGTGCCAGTAGTATCGCCCCTACCGGGAATCAGCCCCAGCATTTT. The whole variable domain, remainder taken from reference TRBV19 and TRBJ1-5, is DGGITQSPKYLFRKEGQNVTLSCEQNLNHDAMYWYRQDPGQGLRLIYYSQIVNDFQKGDIAEGYSVSREKKESFPLTVTSAQKNPTAFYLCASSIAPTGNQPQHFGDGTRLSIL.